The T cell receptor (beta chain) described here comes from a study of OX40 agonist ivuxolimab in advanced cancers. The length of the CDR3 is 14 residues. Trimming removed 9 bases at V and 0 bases at J, with 13 bases between. Germline CDR1 and CDR2: MGHDK and SYGVNS. Produced via immunoSEQ multiplex PCR; TCRdb's table is partial and in-frame only. The data contain approximately 64,000 clones, about nine tenths of them singletons. The clonotype was recovered from an adult with an advanced solid tumor such as melanoma, head and neck, liver or kidney cancer. Specimen: CD4+ or CD8+ T cells sorted from blood, collected in a trial of the OX40 agonist ivuxolimab. This chain joins TRBV25-1 and TRBJ2-3, with D possibly TRBD1 on 6 matching bases. The CDR3: CASTGTLSTDTQYF. In DNA form, the CDR3 reads TGTGCCAGTACCGGGACACTTAGCACAGATACGCAGTATTTT.